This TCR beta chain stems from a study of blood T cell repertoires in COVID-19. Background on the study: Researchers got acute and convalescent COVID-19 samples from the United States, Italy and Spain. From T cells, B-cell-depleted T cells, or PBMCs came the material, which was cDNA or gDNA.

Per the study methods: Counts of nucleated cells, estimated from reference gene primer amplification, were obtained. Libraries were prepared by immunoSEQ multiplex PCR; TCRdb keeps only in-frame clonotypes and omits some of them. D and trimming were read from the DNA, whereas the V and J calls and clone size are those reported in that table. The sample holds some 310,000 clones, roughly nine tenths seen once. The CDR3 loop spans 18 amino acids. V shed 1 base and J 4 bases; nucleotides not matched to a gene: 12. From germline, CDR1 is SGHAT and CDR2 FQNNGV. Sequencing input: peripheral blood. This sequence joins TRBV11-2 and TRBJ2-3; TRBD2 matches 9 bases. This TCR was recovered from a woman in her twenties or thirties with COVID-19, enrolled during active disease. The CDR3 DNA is TGTGCCAGCAGCTTAGCCAGGCTAGCGGGACTCCCCGCAGATACGCAGTATTTT. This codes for CASSLARLAGLPADTQYF.